This entry lists 24 T cell receptor beta chains sequenced from one sample in a study of long-term antiretroviral therapy in people with HIV. Survey-level resolution applied to immunoSEQ assay v3.0. The assay was immunoSEQ multiplex PCR, and TCRdb's table has in-frame clones only and misses some. The repertoire has around 13,000 clones, about 88% of them found once; the top ten carry more than 20%. The sample was unsorted PBMCs, taken 2.1 years after starting antiretroviral therapy. Source of these receptors: a woman aged 40 to 50 with HIV.

The V call is TRBV2, the J call TRBJ2-1; 10 bases are a match to TRBD1. CDR3 length: 15 residues. Germline V gene sequence: CDR1 SNHLY, CDR2 FYNNEI. The V segment lost 6 bases and the J segment 11 bases; nucleotides outside the gene matches: 13. The CDR3 region has the DNA TGTGCCAGCAGCGACCCGGGACAGGGGTTTTGGAAGCAGTTCTTC. Protein sequence: CASSDPGQGFWKQFF.

This clone was recorded a few times. The chain joins TRBV6-5 to TRBJ1-5, with no clear D. The CDR3 is 15 residues long. Trimming left V 6 bases short and J 7 bases short, with 19 bases between. The germline V gene encodes CDR1 MNHEY and CDR2 SVGAGI. In DNA form, the CDR3 reads TGTGCCAGCAGCCCCTCGGGGAGGCGGGTACAGCCCCAGCATTTT. Translating it yields CASSPSGRRVQPQHF.

In nucleotides, the CDR3 is TGTGCCAGCAGTGGCAGGGGGCCCCGGTCAGATACGCAGTATTTT. Translation gives CASSGRGPRSDTQYF. The gene calls are TRBV6-1 and TRBJ2-3; 8 nucleotides align to TRBD1. This CDR3 comprises 15 residues. Losses at the gene ends were 4 bases for V and 4 bases for J; bases not matched to a gene: 7. CDR1 and CDR2 (germline): MNHNS, SASEGT.

The sample holds a few counts of this clone. V is TRBV6-5 and J is TRBJ2-2; no definite D call. The germline CDR1 and CDR2 sequences are MNHEY and SVGAGI. The length of the CDR3 is 14 residues. The ends were cut back, 5 bases at V and 6 bases at J, with 13 bases in the middle. CDR3 DNA sequence: TGTGCCAGCAGTCTCGGGTCCCAGTCCGGGGAGCTGTTTTTT. This encodes CASSLGSQSGELFF.

V usage is TRBV7-2 and J usage is TRBJ1-6; 11 bases are shared with TRBD1. The CDR3 sequence is 15 residues long. The V segment lost 5 bases and the J segment 10 bases; nucleotides outside the gene matches: 7. The germline V gene has CDR1 SGHTA and CDR2 FQGNSA. The CDR3 DNA sequence: TGTGCCAGCAGCGCCGGGACAGGGGGTAGATCACCCCTCCACTTT. Translated, it gives CASSAGTGGRSPLHF.

The rearrangement links TRBV4-3 to TRBJ1-2; 9 positions match TRBD1. CDR3 size: 16 residues. Germline V gene data show CDR1 as LGHNA and CDR2 as YSLEER. V lost 3 bases and J lost 4; bases outside the gene matches: 9. The CDR3 region is CASSQATGQGTYGYTF. In nucleotides, the CDR3 is TGCGCCAGCAGCCAGGCTACTGGACAGGGGACCTATGGCTACACCTTC.

This clone was picked up a small number of times. The V and J genes are TRBV5-1 and TRBJ2-6; perhaps TRBD2 as D (5 bases). V was shortened by 4 bases and J by 2 bases, with 16 bases between the two germline ends. From germline, CDR1 is SGHRS and CDR2 YFSETQ. The CDR3 spans 17 residues. The DNA of the CDR3 is TGCGCCAGCAGCCTTACCGGGGTCTCTCCTGGGGCCAACGTCCTGACTTTC. This codes for CASSLTGVSPGANVLTF.

This clone was recorded only once. The rearrangement links TRBV6-4 to TRBJ2-1, with 12 bases fitting TRBD2. CDR1 and CDR2 from the germline V gene are MRHNA and SNTAGT. The CDR3 is made up of 16 amino acids. Trimming cost V 0 bases and J 9 bases; bases outside gene matches: 6. CDR3 sequence reads: CASSDSASGGAFEQFF. The CDR3 nucleotides read TGTGCCAGCAGTGACTCGGCTAGCGGGGGGGCCTTTGAGCAGTTCTTC.

The rearrangement links TRBV4-3 to TRBJ1-4; TRBD1 might be the D (5 bases). CDR1 and CDR2 (germline): LGHNA, YSLEER. The V and J ends lost 4 bases and 1 base respectively, with 10 bases between them. The CDR3 runs 15 residues. This CDR3 is CASSPGVITNEKLFF. For the CDR3, the DNA is TGCGCCAGCAGCCCGGGGGTTATAACTAATGAAAAACTGTTTTTT.

The rearrangement uses TRBV7-9 and TRBJ2-7; 7 nucleotides line up with TRBD1. The ends lost 1 base at V and 3 bases at J; junction bases unmatched: 6. The CDR3 sequence is 15 residues long. Germline V gene lookup returns CDR1 SEHNR and CDR2 FQNEAQ (reference sequence). Here the CDR3 reads CASSLGAGGDYEQYF. As DNA, the CDR3 is TGTGCCAGCAGCTTAGGGGCAGGGGGTGACTACGAGCAGTACTTC. Full variable domain (outside the CDR3, taken from reference TRBV7-9 and TRBJ2-7): DTGVSQNPRHKITKRGQNVTFRCDPISEHNRLYWYRQTLGQGPEFLTYFQNEAQLEKSRLLSDRFSAERPKGSFSTLEIQRTEQGDSAMYLCASSLGAGGDYEQYFGPGTRLTVT.

V usage is TRBV18 and J usage is TRBJ2-2, with 7 bases lining up with TRBD1. Germline CDR1 is KGHSH and CDR2 is LQKENI. The junction had 5 bases not matched to a gene; V was cut back by 1 base and J by 0 bases. The CDR3 is made up of 17 amino acids. In DNA form, the CDR3 reads TGTGCCAGCTCACCACAGGGGGCCGCAACGAACACCGGGGAGCTGTTTTTT. Protein product: CASSPQGAATNTGELFF.

This sequence joins TRBV4-2 and TRBJ2-3; 13 bases align to TRBD2. CDR1 and CDR2 from the germline V gene are LGHNA and YNFKEQ. The CDR3 is 18 residues long. V shed 2 bases and J 2 bases; nucleotides not matched to a gene: 7. The CDR3 loop is CASSQMGLAGKNTDTQYF. As DNA, the CDR3 is TGTGCCAGCAGCCAAATGGGACTAGCGGGGAAAAACACAGATACGCAGTATTTT.

This chain joins TRBV18 and TRBJ1-5; D is perhaps TRBD1 (6 bases). CDR3 size: 13 residues. Germline values: CDR1 KGHSH, CDR2 LQKENI. Trimming took off 4 bases at V and 3 bases at J, with 7 bases between the two ends. The CDR3 coding sequence is TGTGCCAGCTCACGACAGGACAATCAGCCCCAGCATTTT. As protein: CASSRQDNQPQHF.

This clone showed up just a few times. The chain uses TRBV12-5 and TRBJ1-1, with D possibly TRBD1 on 5 matching bases. This CDR3 region has 13 residues. V lost 7 bases and J lost 3, with 12 bases in between. Germline V gives CDR1 LGHNT, CDR2 FRNRAP. CDR3 nucleotides: TGTGCTAGTGACAGGTGGGGGTACACTGAAGCTTTCTTT. Protein: CASDRWGYTEAFF. The full variable domain, in which reference TRBV12-5 and TRBJ1-1 provide the parts outside the CDR3, is DARVTQTPRHKVTEMGQEVTMRCQPILGHNTVFWYRQTMMQGLELLAYFRNRAPLDDSGMPKDRFSAEMPDATLATLKIQPSEPRDSAVYFCASDRWGYTEAFFGQGTRLTVV.

The chain couples TRBV1 to TRBJ1-2. TRBV1 is reported as a pseudogene. The CDR3 has 17 amino acids. The CDR3 region is CTSSRQWEGRANYGYTF. The DNA of the CDR3 is TGCACCAGCAGCCGACAGTGGGAGGGGCGAGCTAACTATGGCTACACCTTC.

V gene TRBV2 combines with J gene TRBJ2-1; D is ambiguous. The germline CDR1 and CDR2 sequences are SNHLY and FYNNEI. The CDR3 length is 13 residues. The ends were cut back, 8 bases at V and 4 bases at J, with 12 bases in the middle. Here the CDR3 DNA reads TGTGCCAGCCGAGCGCGCTCGTACAATGAGCAGTTCTTC. It translates to CASRARSYNEQFF.

V gene TRBV10-3 combines with J gene TRBJ1-1; tentative D call: TRBD1 (5 bases). V lost 7 bases, J lost 0 bases, and 33 bases lay in between. Germline loops: CDR1 ENHRY, CDR2 SYGVKD. This CDR3 comprises 21 residues. CDR3: CAIIRTLPGTVGRFMNTEAFF. The CDR3 nucleotides read TGTGCCATCATCCGAACTCTGCCCGGGACGGTCGGCCGGTTTATGAACACTGAAGCTTTCTTT.

The chain carries TRBV19 and TRBJ1-5; 7 bases fit TRBD1. The CDR3 runs 17 residues. V shed 4 bases, J shed 4 bases, and the junction held 13 bases outside the gene matches. Germline V gene lookup returns CDR1 LNHDA and CDR2 SQIVND (reference sequence). Here the CDR3 reads CASSTRQGGGGNQPQHF. DNA for the CDR3: TGTGCCAGTAGTACTCGACAGGGAGGAGGTGGGAATCAGCCCCAGCATTTT.

The V and J genes are TRBV7-2 and TRBJ2-3; TRBD2 agrees at 12 bases. The CDR3 runs 16 residues. The ends lost 5 bases at V and 0 bases at J; junction bases unmatched: 3. CDR1 and CDR2 from the germline V gene are SGHTA and FQGNSA. The DNA for the CDR3 is TGTGCCAGCAGCCCCGGACTAGCGGGGAGCACAGATACGCAGTATTTT. This gives the protein CASSPGLAGSTDTQYF.

The rearrangement links TRBV5-1 to TRBJ2-3, with unresolved D. The germline V gene encodes CDR1 SGHRS and CDR2 YFSETQ. This CDR3 contains 13 residues. Trimming took off 3 bases at V and 0 bases at J, with 5 bases between the two ends. The CDR3 region has the DNA TGCGCCAGCAGCTCCTATAGCACAGATACGCAGTATTTT. The encoded protein is CASSSYSTDTQYF. Drawing the rest from reference TRBV5-1 and TRBJ2-3, the complete variable domain is KAGVTQTPRYLIKTRGQQVTLSCSPISGHRSVSWYQQTPGQGLQFLFEYFSETQRNKGNFPGRFSGRQFSNSRSEMNVSTLELGDSALYLCASSSYSTDTQYFGPGTRLTVL.

The V gene is TRBV19, the J gene TRBJ2-3, with 12 bases that match TRBD2. Germline loops: CDR1 LNHDA, CDR2 SQIVND (reference sequence). V trimming: 1 base; J trimming: 0 bases; junction bases outside the gene matches: 17. The CDR3 length is 22 residues. The CDR3 DNA sequence: TGTGCCAGTAGTATAGCTCCTAAATTACTAGCGGGGGGACGAACTAGCACAGATACGCAGTATTTT. Translating gives CASSIAPKLLAGGRTSTDTQYF.

This chain connects TRBV7-9 to TRBJ2-6; D not certain. Germline V lookup: CDR1 SEHNR, CDR2 FQNEAQ (reference sequence). CDR3 length equals 13 residues. V dropped 3 bases and J dropped 1 base, with 1 base sitting between them. This CDR3 reads CASSFSGANVLTF. DNA for the CDR3: TGTGCCAGCAGCTTTTCTGGGGCCAACGTCCTGACTTTC.

This chain connects TRBV2 to TRBJ1-2, with 9 bases fitting TRBD1. This CDR3 comprises 16 residues. V was pared by 6 bases and J by 4 bases, with 12 bases of the junction left unmatched. Per germline, CDR1 SNHLY and CDR2 FYNNEI. The DNA for the CDR3 is TGTGCCAGCAGCCAGACTCGACAGGGGGGAAGCTATGGCTACACCTTC. Amino acid sequence: CASSQTRQGGSYGYTF.

In this sample, this clone turned up a few times. V is TRBV4-3 and J is TRBJ1-6, with D unresolved. The CDR3 loop spans 15 amino acids. Germline V CDR1 and CDR2: LGHNA, YSLEER. The germline V and J ends were trimmed by 4 bases and 7 bases, with 14 bases remaining between them. CDR3 amino acids: CASSPTEGRNSPLHF. As DNA, the CDR3 is TGCGCCAGCAGCCCGACCGAGGGCCGGAATTCACCCCTCCACTTT.